The rows below give T cell receptor beta chains drawn from one sample of a study of long-term antiretroviral therapy in people with HIV. Clones were read by immunoSEQ multiplex PCR, and TCRdb kept only the in-frame ones, dropping some. The data contain about 20,000 clones, approximately 81% of them singletons. The starting material was unsorted PBMCs, obtained 0.3 years after starting antiretroviral therapy. These receptors originate from a woman aged 45-59 years with HIV. The CDR3 runs from the conserved cysteine through the conserved F or W. The D gene is left open where the match is weak. Size tells how often a clone was seen (once, few, many) or the class of an expanded clone, and some rows leave it out.

cdr3_nt | cdr3_aa | clone_size | j_call | cdr3_length | d_call | v_call
TGCAGCTCCATACCGGCGGGACAGATATACAATGAGCAGTTCTTC | CSSIPAGQIYNEQFF | NA | TRBJ2-1 | 15 | NA | TRBV29-1
TGCGCCAGCAGTCTGGGGGACTGGGGGGGGCCGAGCTCCTACAATGAGCAGTTCTTC | CASSLGDWGGPSSYNEQFF | NA | TRBJ2-1 | 19 | NA | TRBV23-1
TGCAGCGTGAGGACTAGCAATGAGCAGTTCTTC | CSVRTSNEQFF | NA | TRBJ2-1 | 11 | TRBD2 | TRBV29-1
TGTGCCAGTAGTATGAGTCAGGGGCTGGTCTACAATGAGCAGTTCTTC | CASSMSQGLVYNEQFF | NA | TRBJ2-1 | 16 | NA | TRBV19
TGTGCCAGCAGCGCCTACCACGACCCGGGACAGGGTCCTACTAACTATGGCTACACCTTC | CASSAYHDPGQGPTNYGYTF | NA | TRBJ1-2 | 20 | TRBD1 | TRBV9
TGTGCCAGCTCACTCGGGACAGGCTCCTACGAGCAGTACTTC | CASSLGTGSYEQYF | NA | TRBJ2-7 | 14 | TRBD1 | TRBV18
TGTGCCAGCTCCCGACTCGAGAGTTCCAATGAGCAGTTCTTC | CASSRLESSNEQFF | NA | TRBJ2-1 | 14 | NA | TRBV18
TGTGCCAGCAGCCAAGATGGGCAAATCCAGTACTTC | CASSQDGQIQYF | NA | TRBJ2-5 | 12 | NA | TRBV4-2
TGTGCCATCAGTCTGGGGCAGGGGATCGCCTACAATGAGCAGTTCTTC | CAISLGQGIAYNEQFF | NA | TRBJ2-1 | 16 | NA | TRBV10-3
TGTGCCAGCAGCTTAGGGGGGACAGGGGGCACTCAGCCCCAGCATTTT | CASSLGGTGGTQPQHF | NA | TRBJ1-5 | 16 | TRBD1 | TRBV7-9
TGTGCCAGTAGTATGCCCCCTAGCGGGGTAGGAGCAGATACGCAGTATTTT | CASSMPPSGVGADTQYF | NA | TRBJ2-3 | 17 | TRBD2 | TRBV19
TGTGCCACCTCGAGGGGATCCCAAGAGACCCAGTACTTC | CATSRGSQETQYF | once | TRBJ2-5 | 13 | NA | TRBV25-1
TGTGCCATCAGTGACCGGGACGGCTTTGTTCAGCCCCAGCATTTT | CAISDRDGFVQPQHF | NA | TRBJ1-5 | 15 | NA | TRBV10-3
TGTGCCTGCGGATTAGGGGGCTGGGATACGCAGTATTTT | CACGLGGWDTQYF | NA | TRBJ2-3 | 13 | TRBD1 | TRBV27
TGTGCCATCGATGCAGGGCCGGATACTGAAGCTTTCTTT | CAIDAGPDTEAFF | NA | TRBJ1-1 | 13 | NA | TRBV10-3
TGTGCCAGCAGCTTGGTTGGGCGGGGGGGCAGTAATGAGCAGTTCTTC | CASSLVGRGGSNEQFF | NA | TRBJ2-1 | 16 | TRBD2 | TRBV7-2
TGTGCCTGGAGACATGGAGAGACCCAGTACTTC | CAWRHGETQYF | NA | TRBJ2-5 | 11 | NA | TRBV30
TGTGCCAGCAGGGAACAGGGGGGGCGAGGGGACGAGCAGTACTTC | CASREQGGRGDEQYF | once | TRBJ2-7 | 15 | NA | TRBV28
TGTGCCAGCAGTCCAACAGTGCACTCTGGAAACACCATATATTTT | CASSPTVHSGNTIYF | NA | TRBJ1-3 | 15 | NA | TRBV6-5
TGTGCCAGCAGCAAAGAGGGGGCAGGGTTGAGGGGCAATCAGCCCCAGCATTTT | CASSKEGAGLRGNQPQHF | few | TRBJ1-5 | 18 | NA | TRBV21-1
TGCGCCAGCAGCTTGGTAGGCGAGCAGTTCTTC | CASSLVGEQFF | NA | TRBJ2-1 | 11 | NA | TRBV5-1
TGTGCCAGCAGATACTGGACAGGGGAAGCTTTCTTT | CASRYWTGEAFF | once | TRBJ1-1 | 12 | TRBD1 | TRBV6-5
TGTGCCAGCAGCCCGGGACGGACCGAAGAGACCCAGTACTTC | CASSPGRTEETQYF | NA | TRBJ2-5 | 14 | NA | TRBV7-3
TGTGCCAGCAGCTTAGCCCCGATCTTGAACACTGAAGCTTTCTTT | CASSLAPILNTEAFF | NA | TRBJ1-1 | 15 | NA | TRBV7-2
TGCGCCAGCAGCTTGGCCGGAGTCCGCTCCTTCTCTGGAAACACCATATATTTT | CASSLAGVRSFSGNTIYF | NA | TRBJ1-3 | 18 | NA | TRBV5-1
TGTGCCAGTAGTATCGGGCGGGGGGTTACTTACAATGAGCAGTTCTTC | CASSIGRGVTYNEQFF | once | TRBJ2-1 | 16 | TRBD2 | TRBV19
TGTGCCAGCAGCCCCAGGGACAGCGTTAATGAAAAACTGTTTTTT | CASSPRDSVNEKLFF | few | TRBJ1-4 | 15 | TRBD1 | TRBV7-8
TGTGCCAGCAGACCGGGACAGGGGGCGTACGAGCAGTACTTC | CASRPGQGAYEQYF | few | TRBJ2-7 | 14 | TRBD1 | TRBV5-4
TGTGCCAGCAGCAGTTCCGGGGCCACGGGGCGCCTCTATGGCTACACCTTC | CASSSSGATGRLYGYTF | NA | TRBJ1-2 | 17 | NA | TRBV21-1
TGCGCCAGCAGCCCGAGAGGGGACGGCCGAGCAAGGGAGTCAGAGACCCAGTACTTC | CASSPRGDGRARESETQYF | NA | TRBJ2-5 | 19 | NA | TRBV5-1
TGTGCCAGCAGCCCGGGGCCCGTTGAGTACAATGAGCAGTTCTTC | CASSPGPVEYNEQFF | NA | TRBJ2-1 | 15 | NA | TRBV7-9
TGTGCCAGCAGCCCCACTTATGGGACGGACACCGGGGAGCTGTTTTTT | CASSPTYGTDTGELFF | NA | TRBJ2-2 | 16 | NA | TRBV13